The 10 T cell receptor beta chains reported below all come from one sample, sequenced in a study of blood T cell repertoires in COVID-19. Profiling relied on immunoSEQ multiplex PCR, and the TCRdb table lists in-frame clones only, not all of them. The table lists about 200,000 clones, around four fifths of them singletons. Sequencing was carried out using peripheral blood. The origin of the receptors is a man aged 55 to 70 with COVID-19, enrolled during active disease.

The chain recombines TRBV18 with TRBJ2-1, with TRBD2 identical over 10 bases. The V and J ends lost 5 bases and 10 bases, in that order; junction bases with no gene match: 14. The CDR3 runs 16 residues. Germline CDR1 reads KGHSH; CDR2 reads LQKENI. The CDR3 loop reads CASSGTLAGGFGEQFF. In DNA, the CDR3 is TGTGCCAGCTCAGGGACCTTAGCGGGAGGTTTCGGGGAGCAGTTCTTC.

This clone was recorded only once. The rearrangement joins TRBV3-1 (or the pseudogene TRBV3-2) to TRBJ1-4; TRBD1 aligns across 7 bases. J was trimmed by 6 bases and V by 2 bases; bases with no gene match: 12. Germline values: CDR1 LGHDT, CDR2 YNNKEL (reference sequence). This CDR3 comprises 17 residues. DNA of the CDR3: TGTGCCAGCAGCCAATCTGCGACAGGGAAGGGTCATGAAAAACTGTTTTTT. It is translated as CASSQSATGKGHEKLFF.

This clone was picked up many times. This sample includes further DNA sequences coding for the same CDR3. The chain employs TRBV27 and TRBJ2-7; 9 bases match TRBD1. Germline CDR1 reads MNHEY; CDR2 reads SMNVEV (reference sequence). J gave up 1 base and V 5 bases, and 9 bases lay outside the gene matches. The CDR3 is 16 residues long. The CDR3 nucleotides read TGTGCCAGCAGTAGGACAGGGGTGAGTCGTTCCTACGAGCAGTACTTC. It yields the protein CASSRTGVSRSYEQYF.

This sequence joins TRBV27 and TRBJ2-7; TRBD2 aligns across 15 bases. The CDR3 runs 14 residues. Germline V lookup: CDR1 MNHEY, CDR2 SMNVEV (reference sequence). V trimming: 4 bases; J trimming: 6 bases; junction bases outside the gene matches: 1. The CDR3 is CASSSGLAGGEQYF. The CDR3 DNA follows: TGTGCCAGCAGTTCGGGACTAGCGGGAGGCGAGCAGTACTTC.

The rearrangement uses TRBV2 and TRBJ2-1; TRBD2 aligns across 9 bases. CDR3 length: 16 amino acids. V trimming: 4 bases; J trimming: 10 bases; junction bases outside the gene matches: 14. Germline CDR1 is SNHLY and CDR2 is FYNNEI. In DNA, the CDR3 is TGTGCCAGCAGTGGGGCCCCTGGCGGGAGGGCAGGGGAGCAGTTCTTC. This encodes CASSGAPGGRAGEQFF.

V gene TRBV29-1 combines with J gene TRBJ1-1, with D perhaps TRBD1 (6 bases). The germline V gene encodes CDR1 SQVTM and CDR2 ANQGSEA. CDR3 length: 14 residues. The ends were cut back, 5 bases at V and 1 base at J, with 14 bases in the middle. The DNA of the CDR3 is TGCAGCGTTATTTCGACAGGCCAGAACACTGAAGCTTTCTTT. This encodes CSVISTGQNTEAFF.

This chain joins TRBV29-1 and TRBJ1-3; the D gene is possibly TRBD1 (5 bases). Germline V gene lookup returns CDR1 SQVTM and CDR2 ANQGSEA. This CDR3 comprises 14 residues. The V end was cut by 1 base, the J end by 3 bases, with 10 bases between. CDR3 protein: CSVEGYGGGNTIYF. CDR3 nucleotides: TGCAGCGTTGAAGGCTACGGGGGTGGAAACACCATATATTTT.

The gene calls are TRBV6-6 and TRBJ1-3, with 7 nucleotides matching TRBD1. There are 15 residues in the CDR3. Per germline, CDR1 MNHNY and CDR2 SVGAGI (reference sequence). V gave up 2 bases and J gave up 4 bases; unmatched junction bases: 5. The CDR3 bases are TGTGCCAGCAGTTACGACAGGGTGTGGGGAAACACCATATATTTT. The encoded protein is CASSYDRVWGNTIYF.

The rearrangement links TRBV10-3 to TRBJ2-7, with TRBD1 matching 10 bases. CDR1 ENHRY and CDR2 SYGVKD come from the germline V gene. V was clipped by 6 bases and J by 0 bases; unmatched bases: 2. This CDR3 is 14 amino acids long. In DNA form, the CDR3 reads TGTGCCATCAGAGGGGACAGGGGCTCCTACGAGCAGTACTTC. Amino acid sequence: CAIRGDRGSYEQYF.

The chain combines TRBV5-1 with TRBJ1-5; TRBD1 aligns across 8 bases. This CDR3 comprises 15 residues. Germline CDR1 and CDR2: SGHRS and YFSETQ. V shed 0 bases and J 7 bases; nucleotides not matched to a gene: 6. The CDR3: CASSLGQGAEQPQHF. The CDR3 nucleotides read TGCGCCAGCAGCTTGGGGCAGGGGGCCGAGCAGCCCCAGCATTTT. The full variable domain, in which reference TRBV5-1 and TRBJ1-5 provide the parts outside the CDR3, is KAGVTQTPRYLIKTRGQQVTLSCSPISGHRSVSWYQQTPGQGLQFLFEYFSETQRNKGNFPGRFSGRQFSNSRSEMNVSTLELGDSALYLCASSLGQGAEQPQHFGDGTRLSIL.